One sample yielded the 3 T cell receptor beta chains listed below, sequenced in a study of tumor and adjacent non-tumor tissue in lung cancer. No cell sorting was done before RNA was extracted from the tissue. TCRbeta libraries were built with three rounds of nested PCR, modified from ARM-PCR. MiXCR was run by TCRdb on the multiplex PCR reads, yielding one entry per CDR3 protein. The profile shows 75,000 to 80,000 distinct CDR3 sequences, 80% of them singletons. The specimen sequenced was lung tumor tissue. All receptors come from a woman aged 45-65 years with non-small cell lung cancer.

About this clonotype itself: A read error may produce the germline difference seen at one junction end. The chain couples TRBV12-3 or TRBV12-4 to TRBJ1-1; D unresolved. The CDR3 extends over 13 amino acids. The CDR3 DNA is TGTGCCAACAGTTTTTGGGAAAACACTGAAGCTTTCTTT. This gives the protein CANSFWENTEAFF.

For this clonotype: The junction differs from germline at one of its ends, possibly a read error. The V gene is TRBV24-1, the J gene TRBJ2-1; no definite D call. The germline V gene encodes CDR1 KGHDR and CDR2 SFDVKD. CDR3 size: 16 residues. CDR3 amino acids: CVTSKASSRSYSEQFF. The DNA for the CDR3 is TGTGTCACCAGTAAGGCAAGCAGCAGATCGTACAGTGAGCAGTTCTTC.

This clonotype was recorded many times. The chain uses TRBV7-2 and TRBJ2-1, with D perhaps TRBD2 (5 bases). Germline V CDR1 and CDR2: SGHTA, FQGNSA. V was trimmed by 2 bases and J by 3 bases, leaving 8 bases between them. CDR3 length: 14 residues. The CDR3 coding sequence is TGTGCCAGCAGCTTACAGCGGAACTACAATGAGCAGTTCTTC. Translation: CASSLQRNYNEQFF.